The 21 T cell receptor beta chains below were found in one sample sequenced in a study of T cell responses to AZD1222 COVID-19 vaccine. Using immunoSEQ multiplex PCR, the repertoire was profiled, and TCRdb retains in-frame clones only, with some absent. This table holds 110,000 to 150,000 clones, roughly 90% found once. The sample here was peripheral blood, taken on day 0 of AZD1222 vaccination. The receptors stem from an adult in good health.

CDR3 sequence reads: CASSYSSPASPYEQYF. The CDR3 DNA is TGTGCCAGCAGTTACTCGAGCCCGGCCAGCCCCTACGAGCAGTACTTC. This sequence joins TRBV6-2 or TRBV6-3 and TRBJ2-7; no firm D call. Germline V lookup: CDR1 MNHEY, CDR2 SVGEGT. This CDR3 comprises 16 residues. V was pared by 0 bases and J by 2 bases, with 14 bases between.

The V call is TRBV4-3, the J call TRBJ1-2, with D hard to call. Germline lookup yields CDR1 LGHNA and CDR2 YSLEER. The CDR3 runs to 13 residues. Trimming pared 0 bases from V and 4 bases from J, leaving 6 bases between. The chain's CDR3 is CASSQETTYGYTF. The CDR3 DNA is TGCGCCAGCAGCCAAGAAACGACCTATGGCTACACCTTC.

The count of this clone is one. The chain uses TRBV5-6 and TRBJ1-1; 8 nucleotides match TRBD1. Germline V gives CDR1 SGHDT, CDR2 YYEEEE. This CDR3 has 12 residues. Unmatched junction bases numbered 2, after V lost 4 bases and J lost 6 bases. CDR3 nucleotide sequence: TGTGCCAGCAGCAAGGACAGGGCTGAAGCTTTCTTT. Amino acids: CASSKDRAEAFF.

V is TRBV5-4 and J is TRBJ2-1; D could derive from TRBD1 or TRBD2 (5 bases each). The germline CDR1 and CDR2 sequences are SGHNT and YYREEE (reference sequence). The CDR3 is 15 amino acids. V lost 4 bases, J lost 0 bases, and 11 bases lay in between. In nucleotides, the CDR3 is TGTGCCAGCAGCCCGGGGACCACCTCCTACAATGAGCAGTTCTTC. It codes for CASSPGTTSYNEQFF.

CDR3 DNA sequence: TGTGCCTTACAGGGATCAAGCTCCTACGAGCAGTACTTC. Protein product: CALQGSSSYEQYF. The chain couples TRBV30 to TRBJ2-7; weak D call: TRBD1 (6 bases). The V end lost 7 bases, the J end lost 0 bases, and 13 bases lay between the germline ends. The CDR3 is made up of 13 amino acids. CDR1 is GTSNPN and CDR2 is SVGIG in the germline V gene (reference sequence).

J is TRBJ2-7 and V is TRBV20-1; 9 bases map to TRBD2. After removal of 6 bases from V and 2 bases from J, the junction contained 5 bases not matched to a gene. The CDR3 runs to 13 residues. Germline CDR1 reads DFQATT; CDR2 reads SNEGSKA (reference sequence). CDR3 amino acids: CSASSGSTYEQYF. The CDR3 DNA reads TGCAGTGCCAGTAGCGGGAGCACCTACGAGCAGTACTTC.

The chain links TRBV6-4 to TRBJ1-5; D is undetermined. V was clipped by 1 base and J by 4 bases, with 17 bases between them. Per germline, CDR1 MRHNA and CDR2 SNTAGT. The CDR3 is 17 amino acids. CDR3 nucleotides: TGTGCCAGCAGTGACTACGATACCCGCAAGATAAATCAGCCCCAGCATTTT. Protein product: CASSDYDTRKINQPQHF.

The gene calls are TRBV12-3 or TRBV12-4 and TRBJ1-2, with D uncertain. Trimming removed 7 bases from V and 2 bases from J, with 11 bases in between. The CDR3 totals 13 residues. The CDR3 nucleotides are TGTGCCAGCACCCGGACGGGAAACTATGGCTACACCTTC. Protein sequence: CASTRTGNYGYTF.

In the case of this clone: Since a much larger clone is just one base distant, this may be a read error. Written as DNA, the CDR3 is TGTGCCAGCAGTTTACTGGGGGCTGGAAACACCATATATTTT. Amino acid sequence: CASSLLGAGNTIYF. This chain connects TRBV28 to TRBJ1-3; D might be TRBD1 (5 bases). This CDR3 region has 14 residues. Germline lookup yields CDR1 MDHEN and CDR2 SYDVKM. V was clipped by 2 bases and J by 2 bases, with 7 bases between them.

This clone showed up just once. This rearrangement joins TRBV19 to TRBJ2-3; D unresolved. Trimming removed 1 base at V and 2 bases at J, with 16 bases between. CDR3 length equals 17 residues. Germline V CDR1 and CDR2: LNHDA, SQIVND (reference sequence). CDR3 sequence (DNA): TGTGCCAGTAGTATAGGTTCCGCGTTTCGCACCACAGATACGCAGTATTTT. It specifies CASSIGSAFRTTDTQYF.

This rearrangement joins TRBV6-5 to TRBJ2-3; 10 nucleotides agree with TRBD2. CDR1 and CDR2 from the germline V gene are MNHEY and SVGAGI. V shed 2 bases and J 1 base; nucleotides not matched to a gene: 3. CDR3 size: 16 residues. The CDR3 loop is CASSYGTSARTDTQYF. The CDR3 nucleotides are TGTGCCAGCAGTTACGGGACTAGCGCTCGCACAGATACGCAGTATTTT.

The chain employs TRBV2 and TRBJ1-3; 9 bases fit TRBD1. This CDR3 spans 15 amino acids. The junction had 1 base not matched to a gene; V was cut back by 4 bases and J by 0 bases. CDR1 SNHLY and CDR2 FYNNEI come from the germline V gene. The CDR3 is CASSGQGVSGNTIYF. In DNA, the CDR3 is TGTGCCAGCAGTGGACAGGGGGTCTCTGGAAACACCATATATTTT.

This clone was counted between two and nine times. The V call is TRBV7-3, the J call TRBJ1-2; D unclear. The V gene's germline CDR1 is SGHTA and CDR2 FQGTGA. The V end was cut by 2 bases, the J end by 4 bases, with 14 bases between. The CDR3 runs 15 residues. DNA for the CDR3: TGTGCCAGCAGCTTAGTGTTTGGCAGCGCCTATGGCTACACCTTC. Its translation is CASSLVFGSAYGYTF.

This chain links TRBV7-2 with TRBJ2-7; D unresolved. The V end was cut by 4 bases, the J end by 2 bases, with 9 bases between. The CDR3 has 13 residues. The V gene's germline CDR1 is SGHTA and CDR2 FQGNSA. The CDR3 loop is CASSSPGPYEQYF. CDR3 DNA: TGTGCCAGCAGCTCACCCGGACCCTACGAGCAGTACTTC.

V and J are TRBV19 and TRBJ1-2; 7 bases match TRBD1. Trimming cost V 9 bases and J 7 bases; bases outside gene matches: 5. Per germline, CDR1 LNHDA and CDR2 SQIVND (reference sequence). This CDR3 contains 11 residues. CDR3 in amino acids: CASRQGAGYTF. Written as DNA, the CDR3 is TGTGCCAGCAGACAGGGCGCTGGCTACACCTTC.

The CDR3 coding sequence is TGTGCCAGTAGTGCGGGGACTGGGTCGGAGCAGTTCTTC. The encoded protein is CASSAGTGSEQFF. This chain links TRBV19 with TRBJ2-1; D possibly corresponds to TRBD2 (6 bases). Trimming cost V 5 bases and J 10 bases, with 15 bases left between them. The germline CDR1 and CDR2 sequences are LNHDA and SQIVND (reference sequence). The CDR3 consists of 13 residues. The full variable domain, completed using reference TRBV19 and TRBJ2-1, is DGGITQSPKYLFRKEGQNVTLSCEQNLNHDAMYWYRQDPGQGLRLIYYSQIVNDFQKGDIAEGYSVSREKKESFPLTVTSAQKNPTAFYLCASSAGTGSEQFFGPGTRLTVL.

V gene TRBV6-5 combines with J gene TRBJ1-2, with D perhaps TRBD1 (6 bases). V lost 2 bases, J lost 6 bases, and 13 bases lay in between. This CDR3 is built from 14 residues. Germline V CDR1 and CDR2: MNHEY, SVGAGI. CDR3 sequence reads: CASSYGGLIDGYTF. Written as DNA, the CDR3 is TGTGCCAGCAGTTACGGGGGCCTTATCGATGGCTACACCTTC.

In this sample, this clone turned up a few times. The chain links TRBV6-2 or TRBV6-3 to TRBJ2-2; 10 bases agree with TRBD2. V dropped 6 bases and J dropped 1; count of bases not matched to a gene: 2. The CDR3 loop spans 15 amino acids. Germline values: CDR1 MNHEY, CDR2 SVGEGT. CDR3 residues: CASRPSGRNTGELFF. CDR3 coding DNA: TGTGCCAGCAGGCCTAGCGGGAGGAACACCGGGGAGCTGTTTTTT.

V gene TRBV15 combines with J gene TRBJ1-5; 10 bases map to TRBD1. Germline CDR1 reads LNHNV; CDR2 reads YYDKDF (reference sequence). The CDR3 has 21 amino acids. The V segment lost 0 bases and the J segment 0 bases; nucleotides outside the gene matches: 14. The CDR3 DNA follows: TGTGCCACCAGCAGAGAAGGGCTAGGGACAGGGGATTTCCTTAGCAATCAGCCCCAGCATTTT. This encodes CATSREGLGTGDFLSNQPQHF.

The rearrangement joins TRBV20-1 to TRBJ2-1; D is undetermined. Germline CDR1 reads DFQATT; CDR2 reads SNEGSKA (reference sequence). The CDR3 is 12 residues long. V dropped 3 bases and J dropped 4 bases, with 7 bases sitting between them. The CDR3 DNA reads TGCAGTGCTAGTCCAAATTACAATGAGCAGTTCTTC. Translating it yields CSASPNYNEQFF.

The CDR3 is CSASPDFYQPQHF. CDR3 DNA sequence: TGCAGTGCTAGTCCGGACTTCTATCAGCCCCAGCATTTT. J is TRBJ1-5 and V is TRBV20-1; D not resolved. Trimming shortened V by 3 bases and J by 5 bases, and 11 bases separated the two germline ends. CDR1 is DFQATT, CDR2 SNEGSKA, per germline (reference sequence). The CDR3 has 13 residues.